The clone carrying this TCR beta chain was recorded once. In the original analysis: Scientists estimated how many nucleated cells there were by amplifying reference gene primers. TCRdb's table, derived via immunoSEQ multiplex PCR, lists solely in-frame clones and lacks some. For V, J and clone size, that table is used; D and trimming come from the DNA. The sample lists under 250,000 clones; approximately 85% were seen once. Germline V CDR1 and CDR2: ENHRY, SYGVKD. The CDR3 length is 16 residues. V shed 4 bases, J shed 5 bases, and the junction held 12 bases outside the gene matches. This specimen belongs to a study of blood T cell repertoires in COVID-19. Across the study: From the United States, Italy and Spain came samples of acute and convalescent COVID-19.

The chain has TRBV10-3 and TRBJ2-5; TRBD1 agrees at 8 bases. Sequenced sample: peripheral blood. The TCR originated in a woman in her seventies with COVID-19, enrolled during active disease. The CDR3 DNA reads as TGTGCCATCAGTGCGCCTGGACAGGGTAGGAGGGAGACCCAGTACTTC. Translated, it gives CAISAPGQGRRETQYF.